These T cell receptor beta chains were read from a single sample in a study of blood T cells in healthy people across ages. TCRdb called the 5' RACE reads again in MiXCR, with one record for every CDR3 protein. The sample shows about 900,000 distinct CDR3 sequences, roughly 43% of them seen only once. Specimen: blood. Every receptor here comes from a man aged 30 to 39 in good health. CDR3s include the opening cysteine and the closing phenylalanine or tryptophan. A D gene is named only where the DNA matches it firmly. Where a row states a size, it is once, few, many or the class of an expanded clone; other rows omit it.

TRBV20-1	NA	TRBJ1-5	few	CSARDGRGFGADPNQPQHF	TGCAGTGCTAGAGATGGCCGTGGTTTTGGGGCGGACCCGAATCAGCCCCAGCATTTT
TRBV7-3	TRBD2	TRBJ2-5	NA	CACSSPGLAVHEQYF	TGTGCCTGCAGCTCGCCGGGACTAGCTGTGCATGAGCAGTACTTC
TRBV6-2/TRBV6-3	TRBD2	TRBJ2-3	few	CASSYSGGGLDTQYF	TGTGCCAGCAGTTACTCAGGCGGGGGGTTAGATACGCAGTATTTT
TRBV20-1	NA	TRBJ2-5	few	CSARDLEGEQETQYF	TGCAGTGCTAGAGATCTAGAGGGGGAGCAAGAGACCCAGTACTTC
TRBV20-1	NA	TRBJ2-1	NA	CSARDVFEQFF	TGCAGTGCCCGAGACGTATTTGAGCAGTTCTTC
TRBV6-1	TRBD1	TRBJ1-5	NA	CATDRQGSYQPQHF	TGTGCCACCGACCGACAGGGGAGTTATCAGCCCCAGCATTTT
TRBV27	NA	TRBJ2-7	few	CASSLRQGGEQYF	TGTGCCAGCAGTTTAAGGCAGGGAGGCGAGCAGTACTTC
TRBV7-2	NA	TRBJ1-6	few	CAITRGGNNSPLHF	TGTGCCATCACAAGGGGAGGAAATAATTCACCCCTCCACTTT
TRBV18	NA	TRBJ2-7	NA	CASSPLQGTAYEQYF	TGCGCCAGCTCACCGCTACAGGGAACCGCCTACGAGCAGTACTTC
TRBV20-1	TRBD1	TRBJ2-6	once	CSASQGQGVSGANVLTF	TGCAGTGCTAGCCAAGGACAGGGAGTCTCTGGGGCCAACGTCCTGACTTTC
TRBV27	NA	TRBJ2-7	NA	CASPEGVSYEQYF	TGTGCCAGCCCTGAGGGGGTTTCCTACGAGCAGTACTTC
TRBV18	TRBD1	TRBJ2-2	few	CASSPQDRENTGELFF	TGTGCCAGCTCACCACAGGACAGGGAGAACACCGGGGAGCTGTTTTTT
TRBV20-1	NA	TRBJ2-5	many	CSARGMGGPSQQETQYF	TGCAGTGCTAGAGGCATGGGGGGACCATCACAACAAGAGACCCAGTACTTC
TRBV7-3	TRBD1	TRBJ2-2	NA	CASSPWTGRDTGELFF	TGTGCCAGCAGCCCTTGGACAGGGAGAGACACCGGGGAGCTGTTTTTT
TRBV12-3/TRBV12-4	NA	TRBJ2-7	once	CAGSLRGLYEQYF	TGTGCCGGCAGTTTGAGAGGGCTTTACGAGCAGTACTTC
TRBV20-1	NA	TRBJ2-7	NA	CSAARKTGTSYEQYF	TGCAGTGCGGCACGAAAAACGGGGACCTCCTACGAGCAGTACTTC
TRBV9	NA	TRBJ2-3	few	CASSKEVSTDTQYF	TGTGCCAGCAGTAAGGAGGTATCCACAGATACGCAGTATTTT
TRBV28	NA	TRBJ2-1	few	CASSRLRGDEQFF	TGTGCCAGCAGTAGACTAAGGGGGGATGAGCAGTTCTTC
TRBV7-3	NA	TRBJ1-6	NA	CASSLRRGNNSPLHF	TGTGCCAGCAGCTTAAGGAGGGGAAACAATTCACCCCTCCACTTT
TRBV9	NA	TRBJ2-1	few	CASSVVGGTYNEQFF	TGTGCCAGCAGCGTAGTGGGGGGTACGTACAATGAGCAGTTCTTC
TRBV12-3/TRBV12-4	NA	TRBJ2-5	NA	CASSFYGTRYQETQYF	TGTGCCAGCAGTTTTTATGGGACTCGGTACCAAGAGACCCAGTACTTC
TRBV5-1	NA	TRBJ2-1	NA	CASSLGAEYNEQFF	TGCGCCAGCAGCTTGGGAGCGGAGTACAATGAGCAGTTCTTC
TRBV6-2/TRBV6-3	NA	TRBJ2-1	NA	CASSYGPPSYNEQFF	TGTGCCAGCAGTTACGGACCTCCTTCCTACAATGAGCAGTTCTTC
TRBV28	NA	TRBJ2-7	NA	CVTGTSSYEQYF	TGTGTCACCGGGACATCCTCCTACGAGCAGTACTTC
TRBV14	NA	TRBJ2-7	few	CASSHRGRIYEQYF	TGTGCCAGCAGCCACCGGGGACGGATCTACGAGCAGTACTTC
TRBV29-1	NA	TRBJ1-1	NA	CSARDQNTEAFF	TGCAGCGCCCGGGACCAGAACACTGAAGCTTTCTTT
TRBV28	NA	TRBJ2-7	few	CASSLGGSPAYEQYF	TGTGCCAGCAGTTTAGGGGGCAGCCCTGCCTACGAGCAGTACTTC